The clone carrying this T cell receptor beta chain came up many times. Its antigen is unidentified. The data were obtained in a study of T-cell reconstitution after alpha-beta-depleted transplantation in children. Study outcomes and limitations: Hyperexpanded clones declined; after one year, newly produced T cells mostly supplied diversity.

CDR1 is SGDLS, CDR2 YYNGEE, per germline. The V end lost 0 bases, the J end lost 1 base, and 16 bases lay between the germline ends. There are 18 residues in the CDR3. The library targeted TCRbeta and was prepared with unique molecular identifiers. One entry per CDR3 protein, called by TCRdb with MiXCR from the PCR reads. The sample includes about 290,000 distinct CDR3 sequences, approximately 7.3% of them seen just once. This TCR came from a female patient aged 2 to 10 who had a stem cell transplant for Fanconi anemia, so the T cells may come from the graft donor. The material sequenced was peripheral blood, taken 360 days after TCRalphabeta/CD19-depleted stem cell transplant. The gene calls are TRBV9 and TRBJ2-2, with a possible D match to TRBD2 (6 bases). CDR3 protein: CASSVDLSRGLNTGELFF. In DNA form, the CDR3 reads TGTGCCAGCAGCGTAGATTTGTCGCGGGGCCTGAACACCGGGGAGCTGTTTTTT.